The present TCR beta chain was sequenced within a study of CD8+CD57+ T cells in acquired aplastic anemia. V shed 4 bases, J shed 1 base, and the junction held 7 bases outside the gene matches. The CDR3 is made up of 18 amino acids. The germline V gene has CDR1 SGHDN and CDR2 FVKESK. Using genomic DNA as the template, TCR beta VDJ and CDR3 profiling was carried out. TCRdb independently ran MiXCR on the reads; one entry per CDR3 protein. This repertoire shows 250,000 to 350,000 distinct CDR3 sequences, roughly 50% found once; its top ten account for approximately 8.2%. The specimen was sorted CD4+, CD8+, or CD8+CD57+ T cells (not recorded which) from PBMCs. V is TRBV14 and J is TRBJ2-2; 12 nucleotides align to TRBD2. The TCR was taken from a human donor with severe aplastic anemia or a healthy control (not recorded which). The CDR3: CASSPSSGRVVNTGELFF. The CDR3 coding sequence is TGTGCCAGCAGCCCATCTAGCGGGAGGGTTGTGAACACCGGGGAGCTGTTTTTT.